The text below deals with one T cell receptor (beta chain). immunoSEQ v3.0 was run at survey level. Sequencing was performed with immunoSEQ multiplex PCR; in TCRdb, only in-frame clones are kept and a portion is missing. The sample has under 40,000 clones, 80% to 90% seen once. This entry comes from a study of long-term antiretroviral therapy in people with HIV. V lost 8 bases, J lost 5 bases, and 15 bases lay in between. This CDR3 comprises 13 residues. Germline CDR1 is MDHEN and CDR2 is SYDVKM. The rearrangement joins TRBV28 to TRBJ1-2; D might be TRBD1 (5 bases). The sequences come from unsorted PBMCs, collected 0.3 years after starting antiretroviral therapy. The clonotype was recovered from a man between 18 and 35 years old with HIV. The CDR3 bases are TGTGCCAGCCTGAGGGCAGGGAATTATGGCTACACCTTC. Translating gives CASLRAGNYGYTF.